These 23 T cell receptor beta chains came from one sample sequenced in a study of OX40 agonist ivuxolimab in advanced cancers. Library prep was done by the immunoSEQ multiplex PCR assay. In TCRdb, the immuneACCESS table is reduced to in-frame sequences with V and J assigned. These tables do not hold every clone; where another copy was compared, an unresolved V gene accounts for under half, and the others remain unexplained. This sample lists approximately 38,000 clones; approximately 82% were detected once. Clones ranked in the top ten supply approximately 7.3% of the sample. The sample consisted of CD4+ or CD8+ T cells sorted from blood, taken in a trial of the OX40 agonist ivuxolimab. Receptors originate from an adult with an advanced solid tumor such as melanoma, head and neck, liver or kidney cancer.

V gene TRBV19 combines with J gene TRBJ2-7; D is perhaps TRBD1 (5 bases). With 3 bases removed from V and 0 bases from J, the gap between germline ends came to 9 bases. The CDR3 contains 14 residues. CDR1 LNHDA and CDR2 SQIVND come from the germline V gene (reference sequence). The CDR3 here is CASSIRVSSYEQYF. In nucleotides, the CDR3 is TGTGCCAGTAGTATCAGGGTAAGCTCCTACGAGCAGTACTTC.

The gene calls are TRBV7-9 and TRBJ2-5, with 13 bases identical to TRBD2. Trimming cost V 4 bases and J 4 bases; bases outside gene matches: 9. The CDR3 runs 17 residues. Germline-derived CDR1 and CDR2 are SEHNR and FQNEAQ (reference sequence). The CDR3 protein is CASSSGLAGAGRETQYF. The CDR3 DNA reads TGTGCCAGCAGCTCCGGACTAGCGGGAGCAGGTAGAGAGACCCAGTACTTC.

This chain links TRBV7-2 with TRBJ1-6; the D is unclear. Germline V CDR1 and CDR2: SGHTA, FQGNSA. The CDR3 runs to 14 residues. V was clipped by 1 base and J by 11 bases, with 12 bases between them. CDR3 protein: CASSLGSEIPPLHF. Written as DNA, the CDR3 is TGTGCCAGCAGCTTAGGGTCAGAGATCCCACCCCTCCACTTT.

The chain joins TRBV7-2 to TRBJ2-7; TRBD2 agrees at 10 bases. The CDR3 is 15 amino acids. V dropped 4 bases and J dropped 2; count of bases not matched to a gene: 5. Per the germline V gene, CDR1 is SGHTA and CDR2 is FQGNSA. CDR3 protein: CASSSPAGGPYEQYF. The CDR3 DNA follows: TGTGCCAGCAGCTCCCCAGCGGGAGGGCCCTACGAGCAGTACTTC.

This clone was detected only once. The chain joins TRBV6-5 to TRBJ2-7; D is unclear. The CDR3 is 11 amino acids. V lost 6 bases to trimming and J lost 7 bases, with 10 bases between them. CDR1 MNHEY and CDR2 SVGAGI come from the germline V gene. Here the CDR3 reads CASRNHWEQYF. In DNA, the CDR3 is TGTGCCAGCAGGAATCACTGGGAGCAGTACTTC.

CDR3 in amino acids: CASGDRTFTEAFF. The DNA for the CDR3 is TGTGCCAGCGGGGACAGGACCTTTACTGAAGCTTTCTTT. The rearrangement uses TRBV9 and TRBJ1-1; TRBD1 agrees at 8 bases. Trimming took 7 bases from V and 5 from J; bases not matched to a gene: 7. Germline values: CDR1 SGDLS, CDR2 YYNGEE. This CDR3 has 13 residues. The variable domain in full, completed from reference TRBV9 and TRBJ1-1, reads DSGVTQTPKHLITATGQRVTLRCSPRSGDLSVYWYQQSLDQGLQFLIQYYNGEERAKGNILERFSAQQFPDLHSELNLSSLELGDSALYFCASGDRTFTEAFFGQGTRLTVV.

The rearrangement links TRBV7-8 to TRBJ2-1; possibly TRBD2 for D (5 bases). The germline V gene has CDR1 SGHVS and CDR2 FQNEAQ. The CDR3 spans 12 residues. Trimming pared 1 base from V and 12 bases from J, leaving 10 bases between. The CDR3 is CASSLERSGQFF. The DNA for the CDR3 is TGTGCCAGCAGCTTAGAGCGGTCAGGGCAGTTCTTC.

The chain joins TRBV4-1 to TRBJ2-1; D not resolved. Trimming left V 2 bases short and J 5 bases short, with 7 bases between. The CDR3 runs 13 residues. Germline assignment: CDR1 MGHRA and CDR2 YSYEKL. CDR3 sequence (DNA): TGCGCCAGCAGCCAACCCTGGGACAATGAGCAGTTCTTC. It codes for CASSQPWDNEQFF.

The chain employs TRBV6-6 and TRBJ1-1; 9 nucleotides match TRBD1. Germline trimming cut 5 bases from V and 7 bases from J; bases unmatched to any gene: 11. The CDR3 length is 15 residues. Germline V gene sequence: CDR1 MNHNY, CDR2 SVGAGI (reference sequence). DNA of the CDR3: TGTGCCAGCAGTCTGACAGGGGGAGGGGAAAGTGAAGCTTTCTTT. This gives the protein CASSLTGGGESEAFF.

The chain couples TRBV29-1 to TRBJ1-1; 9 bases line up with TRBD1. With V trimmed by 2 bases and J by 1 base, 2 bases remained unmatched. CDR1 and CDR2 (germline): SQVTM, ANQGSEA. The CDR3 covers 14 residues. DNA of the CDR3: TGCAGCGTTGAAACGGGACAGGGGAACACTGAAGCTTTCTTT. This encodes CSVETGQGNTEAFF.

The rearrangement links TRBV7-7 to TRBJ2-3; 9 bases agree with TRBD2. The CDR3 covers 17 residues. V was pared by 5 bases and J by 3 bases, with 12 bases of the junction left unmatched. Germline V CDR1 and CDR2: SSHAT, FNYEAQ (reference sequence). CDR3: CASSPFPTSGRTDTQYF. In DNA form, the CDR3 reads TGTGCCAGCAGCCCCTTTCCAACTAGCGGGCGGACAGATACGCAGTATTTT.

The rearrangement joins TRBV30 to TRBJ1-4; weak D call: TRBD1 (6 bases). V lost 5 bases, J lost 8 bases, and 18 bases lay in between. Germline V gene sequence: CDR1 GTSNPN, CDR2 SVGIG (reference sequence). This CDR3 is 14 amino acids long. The CDR3: CAWVPTDSGEKLFF. Here the CDR3 DNA reads TGTGCCTGGGTGCCGACGGACAGTGGGGAAAAACTGTTTTTT.

This chain's CDR3 is CASSQIGGRVETDTQYF. CDR3 nucleotide sequence: TGTGCCAGCAGCCAAATAGGCGGTCGGGTGGAAACAGATACGCAGTATTTT. The rearrangement joins TRBV14 to TRBJ2-3; D gene uncertain. Germline V CDR1 and CDR2: SGHDN, FVKESK. The CDR3 spans 17 residues. Trimming removed 2 bases from V and 3 bases from J, with 18 bases in between.

This clone has a handful of counts. The V gene is TRBV18, the J gene TRBJ1-4; possibly TRBD1 for D (6 bases). V lost 3 bases and J lost 8, with 13 bases in between. Germline loops: CDR1 KGHSH, CDR2 LQKENI. The CDR3 is 14 amino acids. Here the CDR3 reads CASSPGTSLEKLFF. CDR3 coding DNA: TGTGCCAGCTCACCCGGGACAAGCCTAGAAAAACTGTTTTTT.

This chain connects TRBV7-9 to TRBJ2-1, with 10 bases fitting TRBD2. Germline loops: CDR1 SEHNR, CDR2 FQNEAQ (reference sequence). The CDR3 runs to 15 residues. V shed 1 base and J 4 bases; nucleotides not matched to a gene: 1. CDR3 sequence reads: CASSLGLAGYNEQFF. The DNA of the CDR3 is TGTGCCAGCAGCTTAGGACTAGCGGGTTACAATGAGCAGTTCTTC.

This clone counts as medium-sized. CDR3 protein: CSVEEEWGVEQYF. As DNA, the CDR3 is TGCAGCGTTGAAGAGGAGTGGGGTGTCGAGCAGTACTTC. The chain carries TRBV29-1 and TRBJ2-7; D not resolved. Germline CDR1 is SQVTM and CDR2 is ANQGSEA. V was pared by 0 bases and J by 6 bases, with 12 bases between. This CDR3 is 13 amino acids long.

The chain is built from TRBV6-1 and TRBJ2-2; D is undetermined. Germline CDR1 is MNHNS and CDR2 is SASEGT. Trimming cost V 5 bases and J 1 base, with 11 bases left between them. The length of the CDR3 is 15 residues. CDR3 in DNA: TGTGCCAGCAGTCCGAACCTGGGGAACACCGGGGAGCTGTTTTTT. Its translation is CASSPNLGNTGELFF.

CDR3 bases: TGTGCCAGCAGTTACGGGCCCTTCGGAGGGAGTGGGGAGCTGTTTTTT. Encoded protein: CASSYGPFGGSGELFF. The rearrangement joins TRBV6-6 to TRBJ2-2; tentatively, D is TRBD2 (6 bases). The ends were cut back, 2 bases at V and 8 bases at J, with 18 bases in the middle. The CDR3 has 16 amino acids. In germline, CDR1 is MNHNY, CDR2 SVGAGI (reference sequence).

The chain recombines TRBV6-1 with TRBJ1-1; D is unresolved. CDR3 size: 12 residues. V lost 2 bases, J lost 8 bases, and 9 bases lay in between. The germline CDR1 and CDR2 sequences are MNHNS and SASEGT. The CDR3 reads CASSEWPAEAFF. The CDR3 coding sequence is TGTGCCAGCAGTGAATGGCCAGCCGAAGCTTTCTTT.

In this sample, this clone turned up a few times. The CDR3 region is CASSPGTEGVYYNQPQHF. CDR3 DNA sequence: TGTGCCAGTAGTCCCGGGACAGAGGGAGTATACTACAATCAGCCCCAGCATTTT. The chain is built from TRBV19 and TRBJ1-5, with 7 bases identical to TRBD1. Per the germline V gene, CDR1 is LNHDA and CDR2 is SQIVND (reference sequence). V was pared by 5 bases and J by 3 bases, with 16 bases of the junction left unmatched. This CDR3 spans 18 amino acids. Drawing the rest from reference TRBV19 and TRBJ1-5, the complete variable domain is DGGITQSPKYLFRKEGQNVTLSCEQNLNHDAMYWYRQDPGQGLRLIYYSQIVNDFQKGDIAEGYSVSREKKESFPLTVTSAQKNPTAFYLCASSPGTEGVYYNQPQHFGDGTRLSIL.

The CDR3 DNA reads as TGTGCCAGCAGCTTGTTCCGGCAGGGGGCGGGTGGCTACACCTTC. Its translation is CASSLFRQGAGGYTF. The gene calls are TRBV5-5 and TRBJ1-2, with TRBD1 identical over 8 bases. Trimming took 1 base from V and 7 from J; bases not matched to a gene: 9. Germline V gene sequence: CDR1 SGHKS, CDR2 YYEKEE (reference sequence). This CDR3 contains 15 residues.

The V call is TRBV7-7, the J call TRBJ2-1; no reliable D call. CDR1 is SSHAT, CDR2 FNYEAQ, per germline (reference sequence). Trimming left V 5 bases short and J 9 bases short, with 17 bases between. This CDR3 contains 14 residues. The CDR3 here is CASSPAVATGEQFF. The CDR3, as DNA: TGTGCCAGCAGCCCTGCGGTAGCAACCGGTGAGCAGTTCTTC.

This rearrangement joins TRBV6-5 to TRBJ2-1, with D possibly TRBD2 on 6 matching bases. The length of the CDR3 is 15 residues. The germline V gene encodes CDR1 MNHEY and CDR2 SVGAGI. V gave up 2 bases and J gave up 10 bases, with 18 bases separating them. As DNA, the CDR3 is TGTGCCAGCAGTTACGCGGGGTCGGCCCCGGGGGAGCAGTTCTTC. Amino acid sequence: CASSYAGSAPGEQFF.